Sequencing of this TCR beta chain was carried out in a study of blood T cell repertoires in COVID-19. Study-wide context: Sites in the United States, Italy and Spain provided acute and convalescent COVID-19 samples. T cells, B-cell-depleted T cells, or PBMCs supplied cDNA or gDNA.

The Seattle patients, enrolled during active infection, were followed longitudinally. In the original processing: Researchers report that nucleated cell counts were estimated from reference gene primer amplification. Using immunoSEQ multiplex PCR, the repertoire was profiled, and TCRdb retains in-frame clones only, with some absent. Clone size and the V and J calls come from that table; the DNA yielded D and trimming. The top ten clones hold 3% to 4% of a sample with about 350,000 clones, over 85% of them seen once. The V end lost 6 bases, the J end lost 4 bases, and 12 bases lay between the germline ends. Germline V gives CDR1 SGHVS, CDR2 FQNEAQ. The length of the CDR3 is 13 residues. This clone was found a few times.

The genes are TRBV7-8 and TRBJ1-1; D remains unclear. The sample was peripheral blood. The sequence derives from a woman in her fifties or sixties with COVID-19, enrolled during active disease. CDR3 in amino acids: CASRSPGATEAFF. As DNA, the CDR3 is TGTGCCAGCAGATCACCGGGAGCCACTGAAGCTTTCTTT.